This is a list of T cell receptor beta chains from one sample in a study of siplizumab effects on memory and regulatory T cells. Sequenced by immunoSEQ multiplex PCR; TCRdb stores in-frame clones only, minus some. The sample includes around 97,000 clones, roughly 94% of them seen just once. Sequencing was done on a sample of non-Treg CD4+ T cells sorted from blood. The receptors shown here come from a human donor in good health. Each CDR3 is given without its conserved first and last residue. Each record gives: V gene, CDR3 protein.

>TRBV11-3
ASSGVLDTEAF
>TRBV5-1
ASSATTGAPTSGYEQY
>TRBV2
ASSLTSGKNIQY
>TRBV7-3
ASSSRPGNEQF
>TRBV19
ASSPRSVGGYT
>TRBV11-1
ASSLLAGASEQY
>TRBV15
ATSREGGLRQPQH
>TRBV7-9
ASSSRDRAFADTQY
>TRBV14
ASSYQSPDTQY
>TRBV10-2
ASSVWDHRGKLF
>TRBV19
ASSLTSGGRNEQF
>TRBV12-5
ASASLAGGLQETQY
>TRBV9
ASSVGGSETYEQY
>TRBV29-1
SGSRPGETQY
>TRBV18
ASSRTGGRVQETQY
>TRBV28
ASSQDSGKAF
>TRBV7-8
ASSLISGRNPYEQY
>TRBV5-1
ASSLVSGGNQPQH
>TRBV10-1
ASSTGSSGEKLF
>TRBV19
ASGYTRGGNIQY
>TRBV11-2
ASSFGTGGYT
>TRBV7-9
ASSPDLGEQY
>TRBV7-8
ASSDYRLAVTDTQY
>TRBV19
ASSISRGPQH
>TRBV27
ASTASGSGFFSTGELF
>TRBV28
ASRDRWPDRDYEQY
>TRBV27
ASTEGGFNEQF
>TRBV14
ASSRTGGEDRGYT
>TRBV10-3
AISKGQTLSGNTIY
>TRBV14
ASSQGLAREQY
>TRBV15
ATSRVLDRAYSPLH
>TRBV18
ASSPTGGNTEAF
>TRBV2
ASSEYPKGSSGANVLT
>TRBV5-4
ASGQGYGYT
>TRBV19
ASRKKTGPDSGNTIY